This TCR beta chain was captured in a study of CD4 T cells in relation to SARS-CoV-2 and coronaviruses. Broader study findings: The cross-reactivity analysis covered only spike protein, not other viral proteins.

Sequenced by immunoSEQ multiplex PCR; TCRdb stores in-frame clones only, minus some. The sample records roughly 11,000 clones, around 84% being singletons. Germline loops: CDR1 LGHDT, CDR2 YNNKEL (reference sequence). V was clipped by 3 bases and J by 5 bases, with 16 bases between them. The CDR3 spans 15 residues. Before the COVID-19 pandemic, during about 2010-2018, CD4+ T cells were taken from unexposed donors. After roughly ten days of culture, CD4+ T cells were isolated. About this clone itself: The antigen is not known.

The chain couples TRBV3-1 (or the pseudogene TRBV3-2) to TRBJ2-5, with D perhaps TRBD1 (7 bases). This sequence originates from a human donor in good health. The sequencing sample was made of CD4+ T cells from PBMCs, cultured in vitro. This CDR3 is CASSQTRGRWETQYF. The CDR3 region has the DNA TGTGCCAGCAGCCAGACCAGGGGGAGGTGGGAGACCCAGTACTTC.